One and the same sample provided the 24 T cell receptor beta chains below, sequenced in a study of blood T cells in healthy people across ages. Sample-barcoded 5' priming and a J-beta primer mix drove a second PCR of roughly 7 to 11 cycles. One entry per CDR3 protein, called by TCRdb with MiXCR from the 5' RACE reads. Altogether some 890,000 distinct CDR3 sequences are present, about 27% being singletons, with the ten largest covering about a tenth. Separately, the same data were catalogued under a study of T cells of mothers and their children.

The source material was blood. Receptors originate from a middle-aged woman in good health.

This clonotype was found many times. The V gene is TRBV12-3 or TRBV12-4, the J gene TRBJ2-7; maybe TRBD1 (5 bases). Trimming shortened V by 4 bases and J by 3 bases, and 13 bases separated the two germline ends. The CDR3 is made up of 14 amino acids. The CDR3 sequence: CASSSYGHLYEQYF. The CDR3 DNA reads TGTGCCAGCAGTTCCTACGGACACCTCTACGAGCAGTACTTC.

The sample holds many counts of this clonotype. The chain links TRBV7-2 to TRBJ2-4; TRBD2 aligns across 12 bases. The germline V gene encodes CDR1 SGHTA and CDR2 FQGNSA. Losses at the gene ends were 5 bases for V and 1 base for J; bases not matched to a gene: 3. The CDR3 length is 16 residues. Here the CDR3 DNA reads TGTGCCAGCAGCAGAGGACTAGCGGGGGCCAAAAACATTCAGTACTTC. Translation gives CASSRGLAGAKNIQYF.

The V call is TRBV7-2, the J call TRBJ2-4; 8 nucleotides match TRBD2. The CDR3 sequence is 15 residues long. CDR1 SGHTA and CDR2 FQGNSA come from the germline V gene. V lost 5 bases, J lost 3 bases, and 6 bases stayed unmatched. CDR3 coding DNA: TGTGCCAGCAGCCCCCCCCGGGGGGGCAAAAACATTCAGTACTTC. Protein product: CASSPPRGGKNIQYF.

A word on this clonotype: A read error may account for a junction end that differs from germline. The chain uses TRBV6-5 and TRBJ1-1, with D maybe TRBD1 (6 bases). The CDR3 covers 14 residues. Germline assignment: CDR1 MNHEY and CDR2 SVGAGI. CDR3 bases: TGTGCCAACAGTTCTACAGGGAGTGTCGCTGAAGCTTTCTTT. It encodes CANSSTGSVAEAFF.

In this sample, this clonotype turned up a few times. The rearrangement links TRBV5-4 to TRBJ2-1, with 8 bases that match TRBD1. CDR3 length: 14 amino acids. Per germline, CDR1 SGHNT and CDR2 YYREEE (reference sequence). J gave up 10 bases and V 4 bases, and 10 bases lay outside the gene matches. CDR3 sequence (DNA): TGTGCCAGCAGCCCGGCGGCAGGGGGCATCGAGCAGTTCTTC. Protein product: CASSPAAGGIEQFF. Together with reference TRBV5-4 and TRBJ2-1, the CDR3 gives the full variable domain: ETGVTQSPTHLIKTRGQQVTLRCSSQSGHNTVSWYQQALGQGPQFIFQYYREEENGRGNFPPRFSGLQFPNYSSELNVNALELDDSALYLCASSPAAGGIEQFFGPGTRLTVL.

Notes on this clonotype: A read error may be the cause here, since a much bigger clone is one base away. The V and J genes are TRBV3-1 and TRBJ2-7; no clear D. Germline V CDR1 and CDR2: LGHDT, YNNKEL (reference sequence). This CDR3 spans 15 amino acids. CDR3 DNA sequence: TGTGCCGGCAGCCAAGATCTTGGCAGGACCTACGAGCAGTACTTC. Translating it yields CAGSQDLGRTYEQYF.

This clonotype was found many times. CDR3 residues: CASSLSVPSGGSYEQYF. CDR3 DNA sequence: TGTGCCAGCAGTTTATCGGTCCCTAGCGGGGGCTCCTACGAGCAGTACTTC. The chain is built from TRBV27 and TRBJ2-7, with 10 bases lining up with TRBD2. The CDR3 loop spans 17 amino acids. Germline trimming cut 0 bases from V and 0 bases from J; bases unmatched to any gene: 5. CDR1 is MNHEY and CDR2 is SMNVEV in the germline V gene (reference sequence).

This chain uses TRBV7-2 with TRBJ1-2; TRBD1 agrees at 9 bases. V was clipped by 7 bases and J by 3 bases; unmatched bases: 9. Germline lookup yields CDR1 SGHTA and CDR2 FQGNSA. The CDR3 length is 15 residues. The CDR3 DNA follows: TGTGCCAGCAACTCGGACAGGGGACAATACTATGGCTACACCTTC. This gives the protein CASNSDRGQYYGYTF.

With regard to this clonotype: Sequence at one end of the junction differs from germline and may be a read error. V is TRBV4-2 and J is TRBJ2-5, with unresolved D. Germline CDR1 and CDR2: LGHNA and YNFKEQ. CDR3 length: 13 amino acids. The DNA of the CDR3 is TGTGCCTGCAGTCAACAGTTACGGGAGACCCAGTACTTC. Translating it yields CACSQQLRETQYF.

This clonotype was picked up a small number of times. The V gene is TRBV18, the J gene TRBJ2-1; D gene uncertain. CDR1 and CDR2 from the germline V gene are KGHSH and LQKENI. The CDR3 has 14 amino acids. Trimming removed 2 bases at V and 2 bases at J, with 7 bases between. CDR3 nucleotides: TGTGCCAGCTCACCAACCAGCACCTACAATGAGCAGTTCTTC. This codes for CASSPTSTYNEQFF.

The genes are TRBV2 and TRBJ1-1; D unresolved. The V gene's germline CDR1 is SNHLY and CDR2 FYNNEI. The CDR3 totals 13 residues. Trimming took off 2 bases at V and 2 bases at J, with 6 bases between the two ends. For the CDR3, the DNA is TGTGCCAGCAGTGAACGGAAAAACACTGAAGCTTTCTTT. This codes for CASSERKNTEAFF. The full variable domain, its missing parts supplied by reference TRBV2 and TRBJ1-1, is EPEVTQTPSHQVTQMGQEVILRCVPISNHLYFYWYRQILGQKVEFLVSFYNNEISEKSEIFDDQFSVERPDGSNFTLKIRSTKLEDSAMYFCASSERKNTEAFFGQGTRLTVV.

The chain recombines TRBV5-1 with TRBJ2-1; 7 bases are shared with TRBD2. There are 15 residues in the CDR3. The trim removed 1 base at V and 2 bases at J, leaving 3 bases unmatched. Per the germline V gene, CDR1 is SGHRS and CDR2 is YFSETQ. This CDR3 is CASSLLADTYNEQFF. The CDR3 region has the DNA TGCGCCAGCAGCTTGCTAGCGGACACCTACAATGAGCAGTTCTTC.

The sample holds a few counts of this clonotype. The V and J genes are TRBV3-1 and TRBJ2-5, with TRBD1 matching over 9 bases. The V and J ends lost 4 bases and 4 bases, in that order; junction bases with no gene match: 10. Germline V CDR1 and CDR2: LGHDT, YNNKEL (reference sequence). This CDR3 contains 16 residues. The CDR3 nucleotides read TGTGCCAGCAGCCGAACACCTGGGACAGGGTCAGAGACCCAGTACTTC. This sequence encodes CASSRTPGTGSETQYF.

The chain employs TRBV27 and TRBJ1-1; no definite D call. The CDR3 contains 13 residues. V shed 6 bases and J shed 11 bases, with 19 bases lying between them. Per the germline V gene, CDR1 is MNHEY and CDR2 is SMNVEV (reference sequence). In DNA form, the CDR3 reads TGTGCCAGCAGCCTCCTCGCCCAGAGTCTGGCTTTCTTT. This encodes CASSLLAQSLAFF.

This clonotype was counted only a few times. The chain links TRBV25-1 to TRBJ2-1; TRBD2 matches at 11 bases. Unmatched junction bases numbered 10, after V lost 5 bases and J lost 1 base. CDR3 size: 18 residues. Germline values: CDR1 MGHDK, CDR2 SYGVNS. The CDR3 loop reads CASSLTPGTSGSYNEQFF. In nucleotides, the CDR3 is TGTGCCAGCAGTTTAACGCCCGGGACTAGCGGATCCTACAATGAGCAGTTCTTC.

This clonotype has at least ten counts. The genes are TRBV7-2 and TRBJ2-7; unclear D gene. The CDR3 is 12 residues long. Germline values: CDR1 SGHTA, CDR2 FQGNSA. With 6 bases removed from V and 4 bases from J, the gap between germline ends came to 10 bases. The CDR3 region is CASSPLRYEQYF. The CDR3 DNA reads TGTGCCAGCAGTCCACTCCGGTACGAGCAGTACTTC.

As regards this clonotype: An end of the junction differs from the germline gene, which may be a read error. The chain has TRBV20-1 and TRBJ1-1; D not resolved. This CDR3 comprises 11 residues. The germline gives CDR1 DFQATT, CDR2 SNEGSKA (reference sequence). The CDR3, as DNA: TGCAATGCTAGACGGAACACTGAAGCTTTCTTT. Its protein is CNARRNTEAFF.

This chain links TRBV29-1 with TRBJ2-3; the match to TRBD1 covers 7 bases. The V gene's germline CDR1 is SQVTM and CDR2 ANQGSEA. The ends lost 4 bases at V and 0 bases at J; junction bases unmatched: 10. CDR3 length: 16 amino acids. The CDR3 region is CSVGRGQKSSTDTQYF. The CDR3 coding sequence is TGCAGCGTTGGTCGGGGACAGAAGTCTAGCACAGATACGCAGTATTTT.

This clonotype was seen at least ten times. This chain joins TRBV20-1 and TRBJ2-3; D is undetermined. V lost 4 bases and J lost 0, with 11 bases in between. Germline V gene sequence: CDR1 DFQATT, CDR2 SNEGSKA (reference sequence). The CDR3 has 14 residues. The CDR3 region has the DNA TGCAGTGCTAAGGACCCCTCTAGCACAGATACGCAGTATTTT. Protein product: CSAKDPSSTDTQYF.

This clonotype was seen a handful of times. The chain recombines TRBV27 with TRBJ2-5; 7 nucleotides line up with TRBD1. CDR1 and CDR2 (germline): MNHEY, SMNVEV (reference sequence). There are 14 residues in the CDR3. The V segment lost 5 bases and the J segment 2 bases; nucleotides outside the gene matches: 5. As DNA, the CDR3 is TGTGCCAGCAGTCAGCAGGGGGTACAAGAGACCCAGTACTTC. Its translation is CASSQQGVQETQYF.

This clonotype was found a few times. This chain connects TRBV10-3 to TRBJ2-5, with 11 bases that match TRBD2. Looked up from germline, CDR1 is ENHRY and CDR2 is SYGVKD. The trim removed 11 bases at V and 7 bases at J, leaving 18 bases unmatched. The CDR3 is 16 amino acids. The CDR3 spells CASAEGTSGPGGTQYF. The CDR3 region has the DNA TGTGCCTCAGCCGAGGGGACTAGCGGACCCGGGGGGACCCAGTACTTC.

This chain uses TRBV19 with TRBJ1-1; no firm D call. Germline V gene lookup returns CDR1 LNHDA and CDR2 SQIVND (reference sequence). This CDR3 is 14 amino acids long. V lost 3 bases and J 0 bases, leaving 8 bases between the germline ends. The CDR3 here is CASSIASMNTEAFF. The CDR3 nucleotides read TGTGCCAGTAGTATCGCCAGCATGAACACTGAAGCTTTCTTT. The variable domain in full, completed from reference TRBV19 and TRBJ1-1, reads DGGITQSPKYLFRKEGQNVTLSCEQNLNHDAMYWYRQDPGQGLRLIYYSQIVNDFQKGDIAEGYSVSREKKESFPLTVTSAQKNPTAFYLCASSIASMNTEAFFGQGTRLTVV.

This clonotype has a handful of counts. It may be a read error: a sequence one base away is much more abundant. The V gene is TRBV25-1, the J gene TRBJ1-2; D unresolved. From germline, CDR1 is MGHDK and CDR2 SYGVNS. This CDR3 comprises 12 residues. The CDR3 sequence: CAGSGGYYGYTF. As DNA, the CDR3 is TGTGCCGGCAGTGGAGGGTACTATGGCTACACCTTC.

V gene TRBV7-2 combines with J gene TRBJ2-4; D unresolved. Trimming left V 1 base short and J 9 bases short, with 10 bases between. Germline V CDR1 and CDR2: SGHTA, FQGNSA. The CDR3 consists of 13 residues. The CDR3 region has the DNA TGTGCCAGCAGCTTAGACTCCGAATTCATTCAGTACTTC. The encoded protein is CASSLDSEFIQYF.